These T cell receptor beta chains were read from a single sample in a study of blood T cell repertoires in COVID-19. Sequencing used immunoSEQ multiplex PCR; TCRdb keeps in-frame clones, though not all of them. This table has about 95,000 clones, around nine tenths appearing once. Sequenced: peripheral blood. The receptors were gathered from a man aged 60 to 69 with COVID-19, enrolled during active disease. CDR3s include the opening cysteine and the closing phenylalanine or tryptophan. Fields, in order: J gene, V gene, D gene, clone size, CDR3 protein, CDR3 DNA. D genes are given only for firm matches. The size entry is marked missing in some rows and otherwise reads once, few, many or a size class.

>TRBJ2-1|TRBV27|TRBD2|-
CASSLVSGIRDEQFF
TGTGCCAGCAGTTTAGTTAGCGGGATACGGGATGAGCAGTTCTTC
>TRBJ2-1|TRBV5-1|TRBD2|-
CASSRLAGEQFF
TGCGCCAGCAGTCGACTAGCGGGAGAACAGTTCTTC
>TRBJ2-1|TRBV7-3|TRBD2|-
CASSIYSGGPEQFF
TGTGCCAGCAGCATCTATAGCGGGGGACCGGAGCAGTTCTTC
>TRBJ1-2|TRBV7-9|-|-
CASSLTGEGYTF
TGTGCCAGCAGCCTTACGGGGGAAGGCTACACCTTC
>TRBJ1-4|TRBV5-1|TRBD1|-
CASSFTGVGNEKLFF
TGCGCCAGCAGCTTTACAGGGGTGGGAAATGAAAAACTGTTTTTT
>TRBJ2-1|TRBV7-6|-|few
CASSPPSGDFDEQFF
TGTGCCAGCAGCCCCCCCAGCGGTGACTTCGATGAGCAGTTCTTC
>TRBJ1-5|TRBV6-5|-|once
CASSYGGPDQPQHF
TGTGCCAGCAGCTACGGGGGCCCCGATCAGCCCCAGCATTTT
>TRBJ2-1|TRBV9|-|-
CASSVEREGDSYNEQFF
TGTGCCAGCAGCGTAGAAAGGGAGGGGGACTCCTACAATGAGCAGTTCTTC
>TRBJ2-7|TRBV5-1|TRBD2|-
CASSSNGLAGDNEQYF
TGCGCCAGCAGCTCCAATGGACTAGCGGGAGATAACGAGCAGTACTTC
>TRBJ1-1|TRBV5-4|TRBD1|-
CASSPDRGSTEAFF
TGTGCCAGCAGCCCAGACAGGGGGAGCACTGAAGCTTTCTTT
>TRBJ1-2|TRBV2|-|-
CASSEERSYTF
TGTGCCAGCAGTGAAGAGAGGTCGTACACCTTC
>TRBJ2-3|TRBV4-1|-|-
CASSQPSGEADTQYF
TGCGCCAGCAGCCAACCGTCGGGGGAAGCAGATACGCAGTATTTT
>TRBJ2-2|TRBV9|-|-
CASSVDLTGELFF
TGTGCCAGCAGCGTAGATCTCACCGGGGAGCTGTTTTTT
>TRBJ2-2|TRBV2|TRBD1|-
CASWTGPNTGELFF
TGTGCCAGCTGGACAGGGCCGAACACCGGGGAGCTGTTTTTT
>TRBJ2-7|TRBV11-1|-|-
CASSRTGGSDEQYF
TGTGCCAGCAGCCGGACGGGGGGCAGCGACGAGCAGTACTTC
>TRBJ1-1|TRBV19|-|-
CASSILHRPNTEAFF
TGTGCCAGTAGTATACTGCACAGGCCTAACACTGAAGCTTTCTTT
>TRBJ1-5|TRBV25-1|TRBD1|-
CASSDSGQSDQPQHF
TGTGCCAGCAGTGATTCGGGACAGTCGGATCAGCCCCAGCATTTT
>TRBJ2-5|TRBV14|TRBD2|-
CASSRRLAGAETQYF
TGTGCCAGCAGCCGACGACTAGCGGGAGCGGAGACCCAGTACTTC
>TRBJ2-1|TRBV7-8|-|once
CASSLEWAGNEQFF
TGTGCCAGCAGCTTAGAATGGGCGGGCAATGAGCAGTTCTTC
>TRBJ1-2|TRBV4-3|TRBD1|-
CASSQDQGGRGYTF
TGCGCCAGCAGCCAAGATCAGGGGGGCCGTGGCTACACCTTC
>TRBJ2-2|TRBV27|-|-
CASSLTGTNTGELFF
TGTGCCAGCAGTTTAACGGGTACGAACACCGGGGAGCTGTTTTTT
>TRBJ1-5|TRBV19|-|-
CASRVGGEAQPQHF
TGTGCCAGTAGGGTCGGGGGGGAGGCCCAGCCCCAGCATTTT
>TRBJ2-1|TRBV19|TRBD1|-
CASSPGQGVGNEQFF
TGTGCCAGTAGTCCCGGACAGGGAGTAGGCAATGAGCAGTTCTTC
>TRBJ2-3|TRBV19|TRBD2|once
CASSIRTSGETDTQYF
TGTGCCAGTAGTATACGGACTAGCGGGGAGACAGATACGCAGTATTTT
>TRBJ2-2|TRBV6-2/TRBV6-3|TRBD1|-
CASSSQGGSTGELFF
TGTGCCAGCAGTTCACAGGGGGGCAGCACCGGGGAGCTGTTTTTT
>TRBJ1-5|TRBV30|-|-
CAWSAGGTQPQHF
TGTGCCTGGAGTGCGGGAGGGACTCAGCCCCAGCATTTT
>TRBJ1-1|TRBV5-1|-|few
CASSLEAGGTEAFF
TGCGCCAGCAGCTTGGAGGCAGGAGGGACTGAAGCTTTCTTT
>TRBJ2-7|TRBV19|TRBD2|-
CASSIDGGNEQYF
TGTGCCAGTAGTATTGACGGGGGGAACGAGCAGTACTTC
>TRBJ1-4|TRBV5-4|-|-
CASSPEGGATNEKLFF
TGTGCCAGCAGTCCGGAAGGGGGGGCAACTAATGAAAAACTGTTTTTT
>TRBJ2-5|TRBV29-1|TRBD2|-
CSSGREPQETQYF
TGCAGCTCAGGGAGGGAGCCACAAGAGACCCAGTACTTC
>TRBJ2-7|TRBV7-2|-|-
CASSPPLGGSYEQYF
TGTGCCAGCAGCCCCCCCCTGGGCGGGTCCTACGAGCAGTACTTC
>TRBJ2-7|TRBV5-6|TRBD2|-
CASSLAASGIHEQYF
TGTGCCAGCAGCTTGGCAGCTAGCGGGATTCACGAGCAGTACTTC
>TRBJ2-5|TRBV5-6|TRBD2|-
CASSLVTSGRGETQYF
TGTGCCAGCAGCTTGGTGACTAGCGGGAGAGGAGAGACCCAGTACTTC
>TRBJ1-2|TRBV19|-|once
CASSIGQEYGYTF
TGTGCCAGTAGTATAGGACAGGAGTATGGCTACACCTTC
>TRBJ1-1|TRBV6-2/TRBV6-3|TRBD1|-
CASSYAGTANEAFF
TGTGCCAGCAGTTACGCCGGGACAGCAAACGAAGCTTTCTTT
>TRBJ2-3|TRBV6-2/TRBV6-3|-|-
CASTPRGRRDTDTQYF
TGTGCCAGCACCCCCCGAGGGAGACGAGACACAGATACGCAGTATTTT
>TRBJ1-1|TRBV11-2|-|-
CASSPGRPNTEAFF
TGTGCCAGCAGCCCGGGTAGGCCTAACACTGAAGCTTTCTTT
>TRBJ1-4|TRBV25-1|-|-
CASSAGGDSTNEKLFF
TGTGCCAGCAGTGCTGGGGGGGATTCAACTAATGAAAAACTGTTTTTT
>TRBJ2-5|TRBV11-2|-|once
CASRNAGQETQYF
TGTGCCAGCAGAAACGCGGGACAAGAGACCCAGTACTTC
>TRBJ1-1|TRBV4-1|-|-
CASSQDGTVSKAFF
TGCGCCAGCAGCCAAGATGGTACGGTTAGTAAAGCTTTCTTT
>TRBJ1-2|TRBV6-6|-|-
CASSHRETNYGYTF
TGTGCCAGCAGTCACCGGGAAACTAACTATGGCTACACCTTC
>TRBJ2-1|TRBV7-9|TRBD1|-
CASSLATGTGGDNEQFF
TGTGCCAGCAGCTTAGCGACCGGGACAGGGGGTGACAATGAGCAGTTCTTC
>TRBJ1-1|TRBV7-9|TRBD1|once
CASSLDPGQGYTEAFF
TGTGCCAGCAGCTTGGACCCGGGACAGGGGTACACTGAAGCTTTCTTT
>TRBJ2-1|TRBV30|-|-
CAYGYNEQFF
TGTGCCTACGGCTACAATGAGCAGTTCTTC